The 26 T cell receptor beta chains presented below share a single source sample, sequenced in a study of T cells in Graves' hyperthyroidism and ophthalmopathy. Using RNA transcripts as the source, TCR beta CDR3 regions were amplified. Carried out on the TCR CDR3, a first-round RT-PCR used the HTBI primer set. TCRdb re-called the multiplex PCR reads with MiXCR, one entry per CDR3 protein. Altogether 300,000 to 450,000 distinct CDR3 sequences are present, roughly 13% being singletons, with the ten largest covering approximately 11%. The sequenced sample consisted of blood. All receptors derive from a woman between 55 and 75 years old with Graves' hyperthyroidism.

This clonotype was seen a few times. The chain employs TRBV29-1 and TRBJ2-2; D gene uncertain. V lost 6 bases and J 1 base, leaving 6 bases between the germline ends. The germline V gene has CDR1 SQVTM and CDR2 ANQGSEA. This CDR3 region has 12 residues. This CDR3 is CSVVQNTGELFF. In nucleotides, the CDR3 is TGCAGCGTGGTCCAGAACACCGGGGAGCTGTTTTTT.

This clonotype appeared many times. The chain links TRBV3-1 to TRBJ2-7; 8 nucleotides align to TRBD1. V gave up 7 bases and J gave up 6 bases; unmatched junction bases: 8. This CDR3 is 13 amino acids long. Germline V CDR1 and CDR2: LGHDT, YNNKEL (reference sequence). CDR3 loop: CASTGTGQGEQYF. CDR3 nucleotides: TGTGCCAGCACCGGGACAGGTCAGGGCGAGCAGTACTTC.

The chain has TRBV30 and TRBJ2-6; possible D gene TRBD2, 6 bases. This CDR3 has 15 residues. Trimming removed 3 bases from V and 0 bases from J, with 9 bases in between. Germline V CDR1 and CDR2: GTSNPN, SVGIG (reference sequence). For the CDR3, the DNA is TGTGCCTGGAGGGCGGGGCTCTCTGGGGCCAACGTCCTGACTTTC. Its translation: CAWRAGLSGANVLTF.

This clonotype was seen many times. The chain uses TRBV9 and TRBJ2-1, with 8 bases aligning to TRBD2. V shed 4 bases and J 1 base; nucleotides not matched to a gene: 4. The length of the CDR3 is 15 residues. Per germline, CDR1 SGDLS and CDR2 YYNGEE. In nucleotides, the CDR3 is TGTGCCAGCAGCCTGCGGGAGGCTTCCTACAATGAGCAGTTCTTC. Its protein is CASSLREASYNEQFF.

This clonotype was seen more than once but under ten times. The V call is TRBV2, the J call TRBJ1-2; D gene unclear. The V end was cut by 7 bases, the J end by 4 bases, with 10 bases between. Per the germline V gene, CDR1 is SNHLY and CDR2 is FYNNEI. This CDR3 region has 12 residues. For the CDR3, the DNA is TGTGCCAGCACCTACAGCGTCTATGGCTACACCTTC. Its translation: CASTYSVYGYTF. The variable domain in full, with the rest retrieved from reference TRBV2 and TRBJ1-2, is EPEVTQTPSHQVTQMGQEVILRCVPISNHLYFYWYRQILGQKVEFLVSFYNNEISEKSEIFDDQFSVERPDGSNFTLKIRSTKLEDSAMYFCASTYSVYGYTFGSGTRLTVV.

This clonotype was observed at least ten times. This chain uses TRBV12-3 or TRBV12-4 with TRBJ2-3; D gene ambiguous. Deletions cut 4 bases from V and 3 bases from J, with 11 bases between. The CDR3 spans 14 residues. The CDR3 is CASSSTGPTDTQYF. CDR3 coding DNA: TGTGCCAGCAGTTCCACCGGACCGACAGATACGCAGTATTTT.

This clonotype appeared many times. The CDR3 bases are TGTGCCAGCAGTGTACTAGGAGTTGACTATGGCTACACCTTC. As protein: CASSVLGVDYGYTF. The rearrangement joins TRBV2 to TRBJ1-2; no clear D gene. V was pared by 4 bases and J by 3 bases, with 12 bases between. The CDR3 consists of 14 residues. Germline assignment: CDR1 SNHLY and CDR2 FYNNEI.

This clonotype was recorded at least ten times. The J gene is TRBJ2-7, the V gene TRBV4-2; D is perhaps TRBD2 (5 bases). The V end lost 1 base, the J end lost 2 bases, and 18 bases lay between the germline ends. The CDR3 contains 17 residues. Germline assignment: CDR1 LGHNA and CDR2 YNFKEQ. The DNA for the CDR3 is TGTGCCAGCAGCCAAGTGGGCCCAGCGGCACAAACCTACGAGCAGTACTTC. It specifies CASSQVGPAAQTYEQYF.

There are many counts of this clonotype. The chain is built from TRBV12-3 or TRBV12-4 and TRBJ1-6; TRBD1 agrees at 8 bases. CDR3 length: 14 residues. V was pared by 3 bases and J by 8 bases, with 3 bases of the junction left unmatched. The CDR3 reads CASSFKGQDSPLHF. In DNA form, the CDR3 reads TGTGCCAGCAGTTTTAAGGGACAGGATTCACCCCTCCACTTT.

The chain carries TRBV3-1 and TRBJ1-1; 7 bases fit TRBD1. The CDR3 has 17 amino acids. After removal of 0 bases from V and 3 bases from J, the junction contained 10 bases not matched to a gene. Germline CDR1 LGHDT, CDR2 YNNKEL (reference sequence). CDR3 DNA sequence: TGTGCCAGCAGCCAAGATCTAGACAGGGACCGAGACACTGAAGCTTTCTTT. Translating gives CASSQDLDRDRDTEAFF. Full variable domain (remainder filled in from reference TRBV3-1 and TRBJ1-1): DTAVSQTPKYLVTQMGNDKSIKCEQNLGHDTMYWYKQDSKKFLKIMFSYNNKELIINETVPNRFSPKSPDKAHLNLHINSLELGDSAVYFCASSQDLDRDRDTEAFFGQGTRLTVV.

In its sample, this clonotype was seen many times. The chain uses TRBV28 and TRBJ2-1; 7 nucleotides match TRBD1. J gave up 3 bases and V 6 bases, and 2 bases lay outside the gene matches. Germline V gene sequence: CDR1 MDHEN, CDR2 SYDVKM. The CDR3 covers 13 residues. The CDR3 sequence: CASRYRGYNEQFF. CDR3 nucleotide sequence: TGTGCCAGCAGATACAGGGGCTACAATGAGCAGTTCTTC.

This chain links TRBV27 with TRBJ2-1; D might be TRBD2 (5 bases). Per the germline V gene, CDR1 is MNHEY and CDR2 is SMNVEV (reference sequence). The CDR3 length is 13 residues. V was cut by 6 bases and J by 8 bases, with 14 bases left in between. The CDR3 DNA reads as TGTGCCAGCAGGGGTAGAGGGCGGGATGAGCAGTTCTTC. Protein: CASRGRGRDEQFF.

This clonotype was seen ten or more times. The junction departs from the called germline gene at one end, perhaps through a read error. The chain has TRBV5-1 and TRBJ1-3, with 8 bases that match TRBD1. Germline CDR1 reads SGHRS; CDR2 reads YFSETQ. The CDR3 sequence is 15 residues long. The CDR3 spells CASSFGQGSGNTIYF. The CDR3 DNA follows: TGTGCCAGCAGCTTTGGACAGGGTAGTGGAAACACCATATATTTT.

This clonotype was observed many times. CDR3 DNA: TGTGCCACCAGTGATTGGGCCAGCACAGATACGCAGTATTTT. It translates to CATSDWASTDTQYF. The chain is built from TRBV24-1 and TRBJ2-3; D uncertain. V lost 2 bases and J 0 bases, leaving 5 bases between the germline ends. CDR1 and CDR2 from the germline V gene are KGHDR and SFDVKD. This CDR3 has 14 amino acids.

The rearrangement joins TRBV29-1 to TRBJ2-7; D ambiguous. CDR1 is SQVTM, CDR2 ANQGSEA, per germline. The ends were cut back, 3 bases at V and 7 bases at J, with 16 bases in the middle. There are 13 residues in the CDR3. The CDR3: CSVEAPLVGEQYF. CDR3 nucleotide sequence: TGCAGCGTTGAGGCCCCCCTGGTAGGGGAGCAGTACTTC.

In this sample, this clonotype turned up many times. The V and J genes are TRBV28 and TRBJ2-3, with no clear D. Trimming stripped 4 bases from V and 7 bases from J, with 6 bases between. Germline lookup yields CDR1 MDHEN and CDR2 SYDVKM. The CDR3 is 11 residues long. The CDR3 nucleotides read TGTGCCAGCAGTTCTGGAAATACGCAGTATTTT. The encoded protein is CASSSGNTQYF.

A word on this clonotype: A read error may be the cause here, since a much bigger clone is one base away. This rearrangement joins TRBV3-1 to TRBJ2-7, with D possibly called TRBD1 or TRBD2 (6 bases each). Germline-derived CDR1 and CDR2 are LGHDT and YNNKEL (reference sequence). The CDR3 extends over 14 amino acids. CDR3 sequence reads: CASSQRGPQDELYF. The CDR3 region has the DNA TGTGCCAGCAGCCAACGGGGGCCTCAGGACGAGCTGTACTTC.

This clonotype has at least ten counts. The chain carries TRBV6-1 and TRBJ2-3; 9 bases fit TRBD2. This CDR3 comprises 16 residues. J gave up 2 bases and V 3 bases, and 6 bases lay outside the gene matches. Per germline, CDR1 MNHNS and CDR2 SASEGT. DNA of the CDR3: TGTGCCAGCAGTGACGGGACTAGCAGATTCACAGATACGCAGTATTTT. The encoded protein is CASSDGTSRFTDTQYF.

The V gene is TRBV20-1, the J gene TRBJ2-7, with D possibly being TRBD1 (6 bases). Trimming removed 7 bases at V and 0 bases at J, with 16 bases between. Germline V CDR1 and CDR2: DFQATT, SNEGSKA (reference sequence). The CDR3 spans 14 residues. The CDR3 is CSVNQGSVSYEQYF. CDR3 nucleotide sequence: TGCAGTGTTAACCAGGGGTCGGTCTCCTACGAGCAGTACTTC.

The chain is built from TRBV29-1 and TRBJ2-3; TRBD1 matches 8 bases. Germline V gene data show CDR1 as SQVTM and CDR2 as ANQGSEA. The V gene end was trimmed by 2 bases and the J gene end by 1 base; junction bases not matched to a gene: 5. The CDR3 is 15 amino acids. CDR3 nucleotide sequence: TGCAGCGTTGAACTGGGCAGGGGGCGCACAGATACGCAGTATTTT. Encoded protein: CSVELGRGRTDTQYF.

This chain links TRBV28 with TRBJ1-4; 9 bases align to TRBD1. CDR3 size: 16 residues. Germline values: CDR1 MDHEN, CDR2 SYDVKM. After removal of 5 bases from V and 8 bases from J, the junction contained 12 bases not matched to a gene. CDR3 in amino acids: CASSPSPGQGFEKLFF. Written as DNA, the CDR3 is TGTGCCAGCAGTCCCTCCCCGGGACAGGGTTTCGAAAAACTGTTTTTT.

The chain recombines TRBV5-1 with TRBJ2-7, with 11 bases that match TRBD2. CDR3 length equals 16 residues. The germline CDR1 and CDR2 sequences are SGHRS and YFSETQ. J was trimmed by 2 bases and V by 0 bases; bases with no gene match: 4. The CDR3 loop is CASSLGGTSGTYEQYF. The CDR3 nucleotides are TGCGCCAGCAGCTTGGGGGGGACTAGCGGTACCTACGAGCAGTACTTC.

This clonotype has a count of ten or more. CDR3 in DNA: TGCAGTGCTAGAGCGCGGGAGTTGTCCTACAATGAGCAGTTCTTC. Its protein is CSARARELSYNEQFF. This sequence joins TRBV20-1 and TRBJ2-1; TRBD2 matches at 7 bases. The germline CDR1 and CDR2 sequences are DFQATT and SNEGSKA (reference sequence). This CDR3 region has 15 residues. V lost 1 base and J lost 1; bases outside the gene matches: 4.

This clonotype has ten or more counts. The V gene is TRBV5-1, the J gene TRBJ2-3; the D gene is possibly TRBD1 (7 bases). This CDR3 is 15 amino acids long. Germline lookup yields CDR1 SGHRS and CDR2 YFSETQ. The ends were cut back, 1 base at V and 6 bases at J, with 15 bases in the middle. CDR3 region: CASSLLEAGGDTQYF. The CDR3 DNA sequence: TGCGCCAGCAGCTTGCTTGAAGCAGGGGGGGATACGCAGTATTTT.

Here the CDR3 reads CASSFGAYEQYF. The CDR3 nucleotides are TGTGCCAGCAGCTTCGGGGCATACGAGCAGTACTTC. The chain joins TRBV5-4 to TRBJ2-7, with D possibly called TRBD1 or TRBD2 (5 bases each). CDR1 is SGHNT, CDR2 YYREEE, per germline (reference sequence). With 2 bases removed from V and 4 bases from J, the gap between germline ends came to 7 bases. This CDR3 is 12 amino acids long.

This clonotype was seen a handful of times. The chain links TRBV20-1 to TRBJ1-1, with TRBD1 identical over 9 bases. V gave up 5 bases and J gave up 7 bases; unmatched junction bases: 8. The CDR3 totals 13 residues. Germline loops: CDR1 DFQATT, CDR2 SNEGSKA (reference sequence). CDR3 protein: CSASGTGQSEAFF. Here the CDR3 DNA reads TGCAGTGCTTCCGGGACAGGGCAGAGTGAAGCTTTCTTT.